The clone carrying this T cell receptor (beta chain) has just one count. This table comes from immunoSEQ multiplex PCR, and its TCRdb copy is limited to in-frame clones, with some not included. The profile shows about 1,500,000 clones, around 95% of them singletons. This entry comes from a study of shared clonotypes between healthy human individuals. The sample comprised naive CD4+ T cells sorted from blood. As to subset: CD45RA+ positively selected. The receptor comes from a man aged 25 to 40 in good health.

The CDR3 spells CASSRGLASNNEQFF. The CDR3 region has the DNA TGTGCCAGCAGCCGAGGACTAGCGTCAAACAATGAGCAGTTCTTC. The rearrangement joins TRBV7-2 to TRBJ2-1; TRBD2 agrees at 9 bases. The trim removed 5 bases at V and 5 bases at J, leaving 7 bases unmatched. From germline, CDR1 is SGHTA and CDR2 FQGNSA. There are 15 residues in the CDR3.